The clone carrying this TCR beta chain was seen just once. This sample was included in a study of blood T cell repertoires in COVID-19. Overall study: Acute and convalescent COVID-19 specimens originated in the United States, Italy and Spain. T cells, B-cell-depleted T cells, or PBMCs supplied cDNA or gDNA.

Germline trimming cut 6 bases from V and 5 bases from J; bases unmatched to any gene: 13. CDR1 is LNHDA, CDR2 SQIVND, per germline (reference sequence). The CDR3 spans 16 residues. Sequenced by immunoSEQ multiplex PCR; TCRdb stores in-frame clones only, minus some. The table lists 150,000 to 200,000 clones, approximately 84% of them singletons. This sequence originates from an elderly woman with acute or convalescent COVID-19. V usage is TRBV19 and J usage is TRBJ2-5; 9 bases match TRBD2. Sequences were obtained from peripheral blood. CDR3 loop: CASRPLGSGRGETQYF. DNA for the CDR3: TGTGCCAGTAGGCCCTTGGGTAGCGGGAGAGGGGAGACCCAGTACTTC.